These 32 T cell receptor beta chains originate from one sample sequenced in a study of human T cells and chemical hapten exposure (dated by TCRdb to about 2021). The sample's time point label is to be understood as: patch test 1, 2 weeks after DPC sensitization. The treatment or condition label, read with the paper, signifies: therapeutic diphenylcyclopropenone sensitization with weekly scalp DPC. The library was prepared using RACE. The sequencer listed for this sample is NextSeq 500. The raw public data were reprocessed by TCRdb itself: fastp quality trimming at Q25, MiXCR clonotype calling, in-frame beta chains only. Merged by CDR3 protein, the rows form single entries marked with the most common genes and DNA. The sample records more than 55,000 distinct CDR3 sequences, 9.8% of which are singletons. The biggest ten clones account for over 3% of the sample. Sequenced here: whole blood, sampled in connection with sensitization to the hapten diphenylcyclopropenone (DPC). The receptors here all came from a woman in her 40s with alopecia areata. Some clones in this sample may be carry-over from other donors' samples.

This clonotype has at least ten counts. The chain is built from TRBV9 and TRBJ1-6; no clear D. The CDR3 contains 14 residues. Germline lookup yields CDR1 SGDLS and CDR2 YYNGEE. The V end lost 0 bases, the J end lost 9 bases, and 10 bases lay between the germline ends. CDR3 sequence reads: CASSVGWSGSPLHF. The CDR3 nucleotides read TGTGCCAGCAGCGTAGGTTGGTCCGGTTCACCCCTCCACTTT. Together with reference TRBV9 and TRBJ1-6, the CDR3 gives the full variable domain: DSGVTQTPKHLITATGQRVTLRCSPRSGDLSVYWYQQSLDQGLQFLIQYYNGEERAKGNILERFSAQQFPDLHSELNLSSLELGDSALYFCASSVGWSGSPLHFGNGTRLTVT.

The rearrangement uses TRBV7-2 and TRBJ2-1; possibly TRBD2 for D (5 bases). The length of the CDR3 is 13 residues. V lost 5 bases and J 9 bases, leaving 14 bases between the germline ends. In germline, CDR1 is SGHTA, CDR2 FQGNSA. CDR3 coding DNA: TGTGCCAGCAGCCCTAGCCGGGCCCGTGAGCAGTTCTTC. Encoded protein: CASSPSRAREQFF.

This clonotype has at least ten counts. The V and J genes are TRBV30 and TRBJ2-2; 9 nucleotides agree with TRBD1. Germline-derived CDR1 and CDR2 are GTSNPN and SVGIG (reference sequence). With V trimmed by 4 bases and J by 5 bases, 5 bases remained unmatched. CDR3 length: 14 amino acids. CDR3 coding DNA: TGTGCCTGGAACACAGGGGGCCTGACCGGGGAGCTGTTTTTT. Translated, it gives CAWNTGGLTGELFF.

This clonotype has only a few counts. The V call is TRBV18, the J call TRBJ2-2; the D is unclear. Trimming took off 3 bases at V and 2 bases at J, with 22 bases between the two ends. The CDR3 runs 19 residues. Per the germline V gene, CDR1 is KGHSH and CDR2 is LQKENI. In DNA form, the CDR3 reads TGTGCCAGCTCACCGATTCGCTTCAGGCGCAAAATCAACACCGGGGAGCTGTTTTTT. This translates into CASSPIRFRRKINTGELFF.

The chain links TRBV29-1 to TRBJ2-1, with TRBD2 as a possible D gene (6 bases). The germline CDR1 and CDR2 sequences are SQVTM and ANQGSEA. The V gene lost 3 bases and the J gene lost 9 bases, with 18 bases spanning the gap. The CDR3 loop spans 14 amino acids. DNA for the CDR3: TGCAGCGTTGACCCCCGGGCTAGCGTAGGTGAGCAGTTCTTC. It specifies CSVDPRASVGEQFF.

The CDR3 sequence is CASSSQGLRTYEQYF. The CDR3 DNA reads as TGTGCCAGCAGCTCCCAGGGGCTTCGGACCTACGAGCAGTACTTC. This sequence joins TRBV11-2 and TRBJ2-7, with D possibly being TRBD1 (6 bases). The germline V gene encodes CDR1 SGHAT and CDR2 FQNNGV. The germline V and J ends were trimmed by 4 bases and 2 bases, with 15 bases remaining between them. This CDR3 is built from 15 residues.

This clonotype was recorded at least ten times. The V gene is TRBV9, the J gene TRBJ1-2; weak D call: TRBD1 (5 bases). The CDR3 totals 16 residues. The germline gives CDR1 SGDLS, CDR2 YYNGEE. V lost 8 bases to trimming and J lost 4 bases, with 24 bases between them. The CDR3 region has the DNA TGTGCCAGTACCCGGGAGGGGCAGCAAAGGGTCTATGGCTACACCTTC. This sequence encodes CASTREGQQRVYGYTF.

Written as DNA, the CDR3 is TGTGCCAGCAGTACTCTGACAGGGTTGAACACTGAAGCTTTCTTT. Its translation: CASSTLTGLNTEAFF. V usage is TRBV6-5 and J usage is TRBJ1-1; 7 bases map to TRBD1. Trimming removed 5 bases from V and 0 bases from J; junction bases left unmatched: 6. This CDR3 has 15 residues. Germline V gives CDR1 MNHEY, CDR2 SVGAGI.

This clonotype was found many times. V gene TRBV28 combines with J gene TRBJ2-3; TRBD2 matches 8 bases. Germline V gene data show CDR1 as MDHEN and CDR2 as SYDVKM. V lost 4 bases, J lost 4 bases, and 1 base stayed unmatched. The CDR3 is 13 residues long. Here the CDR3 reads CASSSGGADTQYF. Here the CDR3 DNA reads TGTGCCAGCAGTTCGGGGGGGGCAGATACGCAGTATTTT. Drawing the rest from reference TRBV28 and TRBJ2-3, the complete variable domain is DVKVTQSSRYLVKRTGEKVFLECVQDMDHENMFWYRQDPGLGLRLIYFSYDVKMKEKGDIPEGYSVSREKKERFSLILESASTNQTSMYLCASSSGGADTQYFGPGTRLTVL.

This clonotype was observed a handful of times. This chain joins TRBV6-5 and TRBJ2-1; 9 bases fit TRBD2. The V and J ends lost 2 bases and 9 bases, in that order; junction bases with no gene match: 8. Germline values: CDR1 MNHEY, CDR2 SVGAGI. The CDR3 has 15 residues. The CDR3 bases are TGTGCCAGCAGTTACGGCTGGCGGGGGGGCGGTGAGCAGTTCTTC. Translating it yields CASSYGWRGGGEQFF.

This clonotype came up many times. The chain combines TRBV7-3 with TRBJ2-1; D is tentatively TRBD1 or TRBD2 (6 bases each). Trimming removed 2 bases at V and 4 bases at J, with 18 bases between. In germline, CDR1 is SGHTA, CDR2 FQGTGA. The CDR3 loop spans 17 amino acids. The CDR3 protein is CASSLFGGGRNYNEQFF. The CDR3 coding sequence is TGTGCCAGCAGCTTATTCGGGGGCGGAAGAAATTACAATGAGCAGTTCTTC.

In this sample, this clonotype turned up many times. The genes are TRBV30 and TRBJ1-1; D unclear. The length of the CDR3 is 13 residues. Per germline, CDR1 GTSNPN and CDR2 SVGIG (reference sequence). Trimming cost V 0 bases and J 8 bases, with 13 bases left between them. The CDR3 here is CAWSVGGPAEAFF. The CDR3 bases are TGTGCCTGGAGTGTAGGTGGACCGGCCGAAGCTTTCTTT.

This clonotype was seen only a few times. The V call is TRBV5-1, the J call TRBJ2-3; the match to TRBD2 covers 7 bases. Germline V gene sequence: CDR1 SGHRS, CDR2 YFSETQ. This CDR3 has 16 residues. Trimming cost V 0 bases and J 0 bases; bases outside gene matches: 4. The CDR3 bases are TGCGCCAGCAGCTTGGGGGCTAGCGGTAGCACAGATACGCAGTATTTT. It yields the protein CASSLGASGSTDTQYF.

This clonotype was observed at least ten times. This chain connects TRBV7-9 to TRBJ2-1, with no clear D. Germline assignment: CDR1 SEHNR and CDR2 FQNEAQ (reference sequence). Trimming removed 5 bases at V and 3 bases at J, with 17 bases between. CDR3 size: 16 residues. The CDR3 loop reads CASSGELTPGYNEQFF. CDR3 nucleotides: TGTGCCAGCAGCGGAGAGCTGACACCGGGCTACAATGAGCAGTTCTTC.

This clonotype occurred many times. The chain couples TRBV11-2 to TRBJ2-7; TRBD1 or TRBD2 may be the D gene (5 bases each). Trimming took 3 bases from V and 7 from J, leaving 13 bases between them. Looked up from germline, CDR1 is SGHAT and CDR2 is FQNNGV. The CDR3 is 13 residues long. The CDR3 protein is CASSFQGVQEQYF. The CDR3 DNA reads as TGTGCCAGCAGCTTCCAGGGAGTTCAGGAGCAGTACTTC.

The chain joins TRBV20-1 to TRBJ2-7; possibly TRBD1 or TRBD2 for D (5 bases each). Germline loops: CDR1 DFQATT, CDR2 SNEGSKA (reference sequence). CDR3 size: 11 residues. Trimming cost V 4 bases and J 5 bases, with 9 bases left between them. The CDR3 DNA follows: TGCAGTGCTAACAGGAGGAACGAGCAGTACTTC. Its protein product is CSANRRNEQYF.

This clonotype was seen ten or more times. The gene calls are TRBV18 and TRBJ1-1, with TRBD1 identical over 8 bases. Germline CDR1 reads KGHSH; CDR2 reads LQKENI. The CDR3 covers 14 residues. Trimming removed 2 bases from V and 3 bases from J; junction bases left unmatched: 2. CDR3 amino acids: CASSPTTGDTEAFF. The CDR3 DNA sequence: TGTGCCAGCTCACCAACGACAGGGGACACTGAAGCTTTCTTT.

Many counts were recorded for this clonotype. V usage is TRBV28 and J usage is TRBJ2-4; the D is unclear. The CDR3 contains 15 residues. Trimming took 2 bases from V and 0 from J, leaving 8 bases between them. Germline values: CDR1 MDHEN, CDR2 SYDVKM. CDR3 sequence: CASSLPDLAKNIQYF. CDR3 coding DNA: TGTGCCAGCAGTTTACCGGACCTAGCCAAAAACATTCAGTACTTC.

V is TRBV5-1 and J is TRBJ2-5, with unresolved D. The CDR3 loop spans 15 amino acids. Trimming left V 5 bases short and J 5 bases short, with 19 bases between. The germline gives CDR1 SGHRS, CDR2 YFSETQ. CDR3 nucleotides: TGCGCCAGCAGGTCCCGGACCTCGACCGGTGAGACCCAGTACTTC. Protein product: CASRSRTSTGETQYF.

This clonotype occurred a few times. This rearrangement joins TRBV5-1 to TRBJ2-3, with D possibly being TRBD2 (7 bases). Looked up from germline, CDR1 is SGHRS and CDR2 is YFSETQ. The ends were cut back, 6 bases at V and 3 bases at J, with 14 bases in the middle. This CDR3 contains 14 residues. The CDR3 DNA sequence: TGCGCCAGCACCCCGGGGGGCGGGACAGATACGCAGTATTTT. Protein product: CASTPGGGTDTQYF. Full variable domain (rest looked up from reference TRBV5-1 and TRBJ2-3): KAGVTQTPRYLIKTRGQQVTLSCSPISGHRSVSWYQQTPGQGLQFLFEYFSETQRNKGNFPGRFSGRQFSNSRSEMNVSTLELGDSALYLCASTPGGGTDTQYFGPGTRLTVL.

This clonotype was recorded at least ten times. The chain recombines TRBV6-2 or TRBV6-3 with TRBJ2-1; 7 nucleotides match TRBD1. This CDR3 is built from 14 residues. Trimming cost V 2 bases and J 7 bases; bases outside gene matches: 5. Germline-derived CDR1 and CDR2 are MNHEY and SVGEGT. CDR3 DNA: TGTGCCAGCAGTTACAATGGCAGGGGGAATGAGCAGTTCTTC. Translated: CASSYNGRGNEQFF.

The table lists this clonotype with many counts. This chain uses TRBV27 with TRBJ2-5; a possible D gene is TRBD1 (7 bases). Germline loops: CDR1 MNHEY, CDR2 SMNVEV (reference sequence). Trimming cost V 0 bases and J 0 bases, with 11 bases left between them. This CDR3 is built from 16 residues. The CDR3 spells CASSLSAGGNQETQYF. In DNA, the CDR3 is TGTGCCAGCAGTTTATCCGCAGGGGGGAACCAAGAGACCCAGTACTTC.

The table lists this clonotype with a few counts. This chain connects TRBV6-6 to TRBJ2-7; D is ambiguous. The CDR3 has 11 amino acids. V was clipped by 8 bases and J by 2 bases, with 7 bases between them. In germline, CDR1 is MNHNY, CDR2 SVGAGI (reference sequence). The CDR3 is CASERAYEQYF. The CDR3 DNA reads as TGTGCCAGCGAGAGAGCCTACGAGCAGTACTTC.

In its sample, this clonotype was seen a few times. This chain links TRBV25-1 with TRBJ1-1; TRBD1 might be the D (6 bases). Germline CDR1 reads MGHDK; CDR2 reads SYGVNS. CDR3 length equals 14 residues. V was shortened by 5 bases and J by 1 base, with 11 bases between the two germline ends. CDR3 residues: CASSYRDKNTEAFF. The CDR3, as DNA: TGTGCCAGCAGTTACCGGGACAAGAACACTGAAGCTTTCTTT.

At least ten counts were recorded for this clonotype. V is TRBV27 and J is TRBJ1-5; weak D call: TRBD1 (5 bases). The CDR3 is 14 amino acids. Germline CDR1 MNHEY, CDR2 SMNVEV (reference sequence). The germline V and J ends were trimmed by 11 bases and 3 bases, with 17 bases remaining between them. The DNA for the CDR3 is TGTGCCGGGACCCCAATGGAGAACAATCAGCCCCAGCATTTT. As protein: CAGTPMENNQPQHF.

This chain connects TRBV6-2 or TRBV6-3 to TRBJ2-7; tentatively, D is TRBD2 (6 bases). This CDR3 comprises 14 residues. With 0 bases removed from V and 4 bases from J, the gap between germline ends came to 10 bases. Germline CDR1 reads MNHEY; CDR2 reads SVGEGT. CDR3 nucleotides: TGTGCCAGCAGTTACTCGGCAGCGGGTTACGAGCAGTACTTC. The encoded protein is CASSYSAAGYEQYF.

The chain's CDR3 is CASSQDAVRGGLHEQFF. CDR3 coding DNA: TGCGCCAGCAGCCAAGATGCGGTGCGGGGGGGCCTCCATGAGCAGTTCTTC. The genes are TRBV4-1 and TRBJ2-1; 9 bases map to TRBD2. The V and J ends lost 0 bases and 8 bases, in that order; junction bases with no gene match: 11. CDR3 length: 17 residues. Germline lookup yields CDR1 MGHRA and CDR2 YSYEKL.

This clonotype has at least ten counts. CDR3 sequence reads: CASSLAGRSSPLHF. CDR3 nucleotide sequence: TGTGCCAGCAGCTTAGCAGGGAGAAGTTCACCCCTCCACTTT. The genes are TRBV7-9 and TRBJ1-6, with D hard to call. V was shortened by 0 bases and J by 9 bases, with 9 bases between the two germline ends. CDR3 size: 14 residues. Per the germline V gene, CDR1 is SEHNR and CDR2 is FQNEAQ (reference sequence). The complete variable domain, with remaining parts taken from reference TRBV7-9 and TRBJ1-6, reads DTGVSQNPRHKITKRGQNVTFRCDPISEHNRLYWYRQTLGQGPEFLTYFQNEAQLEKSRLLSDRFSAERPKGSFSTLEIQRTEQGDSAMYLCASSLAGRSSPLHFGNGTRLTVT.

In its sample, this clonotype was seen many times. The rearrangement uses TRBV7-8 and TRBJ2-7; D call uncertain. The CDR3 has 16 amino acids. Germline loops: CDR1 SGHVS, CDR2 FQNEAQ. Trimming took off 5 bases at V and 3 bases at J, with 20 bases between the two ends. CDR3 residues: CASSPMGLGNYYEQYF. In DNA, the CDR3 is TGTGCCAGCAGCCCAATGGGGTTAGGGAACTACTACGAGCAGTACTTC.

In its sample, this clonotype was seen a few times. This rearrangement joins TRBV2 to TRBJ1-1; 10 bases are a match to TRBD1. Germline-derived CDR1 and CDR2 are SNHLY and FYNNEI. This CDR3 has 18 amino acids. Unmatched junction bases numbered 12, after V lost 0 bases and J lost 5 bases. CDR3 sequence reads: CASSEALFWDRGGTEAFF. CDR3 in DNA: TGTGCCAGCAGTGAAGCGCTCTTCTGGGACAGGGGAGGGACTGAAGCTTTCTTT.

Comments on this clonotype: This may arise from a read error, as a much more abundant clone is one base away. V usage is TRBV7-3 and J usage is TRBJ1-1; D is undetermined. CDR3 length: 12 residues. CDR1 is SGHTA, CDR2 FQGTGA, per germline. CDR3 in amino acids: CASSLQRAEASF. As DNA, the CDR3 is TGTGCCAGCAGCCTACAAAGAGCTGAAGCTTCCTTT.

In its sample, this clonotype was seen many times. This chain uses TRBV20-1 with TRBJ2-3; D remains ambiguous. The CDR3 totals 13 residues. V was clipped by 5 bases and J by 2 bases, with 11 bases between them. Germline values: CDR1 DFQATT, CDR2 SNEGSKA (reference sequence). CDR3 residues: CSAEGRSTDTQYF. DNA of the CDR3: TGCAGTGCTGAAGGACGGTCCACAGATACGCAGTATTTT.